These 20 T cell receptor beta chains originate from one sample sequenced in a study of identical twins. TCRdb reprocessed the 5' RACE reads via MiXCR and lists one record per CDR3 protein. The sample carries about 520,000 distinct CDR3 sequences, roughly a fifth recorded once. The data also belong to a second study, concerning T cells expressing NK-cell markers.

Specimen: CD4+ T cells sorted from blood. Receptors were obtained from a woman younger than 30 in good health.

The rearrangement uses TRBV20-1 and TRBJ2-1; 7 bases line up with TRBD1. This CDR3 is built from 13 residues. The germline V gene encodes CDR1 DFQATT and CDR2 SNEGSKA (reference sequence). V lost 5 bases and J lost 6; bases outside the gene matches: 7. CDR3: CSAPQTGINEQFF. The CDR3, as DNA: TGCAGTGCTCCCCAGACAGGGATCAATGAGCAGTTCTTC.

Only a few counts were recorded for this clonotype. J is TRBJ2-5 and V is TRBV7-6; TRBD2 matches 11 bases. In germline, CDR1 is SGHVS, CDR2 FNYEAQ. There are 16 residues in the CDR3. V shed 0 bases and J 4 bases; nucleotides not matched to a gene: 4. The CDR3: CASSLASGGAGETQYF. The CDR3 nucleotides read TGTGCCAGCAGCTTAGCTAGCGGGGGGGCCGGAGAGACCCAGTACTTC.

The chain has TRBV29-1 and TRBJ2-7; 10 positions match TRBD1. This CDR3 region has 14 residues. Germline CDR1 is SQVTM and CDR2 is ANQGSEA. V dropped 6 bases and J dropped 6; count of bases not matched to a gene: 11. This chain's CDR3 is CSVRRDRGYVEQYF. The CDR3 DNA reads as TGCAGCGTCCGCCGGGACAGGGGTTACGTCGAGCAGTACTTC.

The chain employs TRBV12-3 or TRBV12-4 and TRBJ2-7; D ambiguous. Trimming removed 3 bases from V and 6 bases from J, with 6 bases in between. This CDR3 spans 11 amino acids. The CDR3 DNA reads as TGTGCCAGCAGTTTGTTTCTCGAGCAGTACTTC. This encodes CASSLFLEQYF.

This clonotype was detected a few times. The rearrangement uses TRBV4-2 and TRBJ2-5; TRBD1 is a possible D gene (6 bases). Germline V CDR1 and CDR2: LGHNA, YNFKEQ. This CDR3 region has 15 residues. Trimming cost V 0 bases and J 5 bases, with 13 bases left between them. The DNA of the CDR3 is TGTGCCAGCAGCCAAGAGGCCACTAGGGGGGAGACCCAGTACTTC. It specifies CASSQEATRGETQYF.

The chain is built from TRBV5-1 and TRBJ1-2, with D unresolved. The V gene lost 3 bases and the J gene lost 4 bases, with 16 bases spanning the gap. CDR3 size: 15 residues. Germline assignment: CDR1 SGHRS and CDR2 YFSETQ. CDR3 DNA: TGCGCCAGCAGCTCTGAACAGATAAGAGGCTATGGCTACACCTTC. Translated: CASSSEQIRGYGYTF.

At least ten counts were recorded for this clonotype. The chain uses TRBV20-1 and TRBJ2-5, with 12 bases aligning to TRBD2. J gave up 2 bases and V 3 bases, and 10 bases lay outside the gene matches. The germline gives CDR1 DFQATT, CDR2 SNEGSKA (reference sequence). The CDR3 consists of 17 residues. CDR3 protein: CSASGYTSGGPQETQYF. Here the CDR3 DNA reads TGCAGTGCTAGTGGATACACTAGCGGGGGGCCGCAAGAGACCCAGTACTTC.

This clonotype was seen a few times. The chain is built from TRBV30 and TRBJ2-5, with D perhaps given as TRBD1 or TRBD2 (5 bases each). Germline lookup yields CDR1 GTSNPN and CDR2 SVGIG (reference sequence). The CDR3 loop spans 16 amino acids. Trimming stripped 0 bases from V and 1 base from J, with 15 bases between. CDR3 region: CAWSVGTARGQETQYF. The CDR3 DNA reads TGTGCCTGGAGTGTGGGGACCGCTAGGGGCCAAGAGACCCAGTACTTC.

CDR3 nucleotide sequence: TGCGCCAGCAGCCAAGGGGCGGGAGGCTACGAGCAGTACTTC. Its translation: CASSQGAGGYEQYF. The chain combines TRBV4-3 with TRBJ2-7, with 8 bases fitting TRBD2. Germline CDR1 and CDR2: LGHNA and YSLEER. The CDR3 runs to 14 residues. The trim removed 1 base at V and 3 bases at J, leaving 2 bases unmatched.

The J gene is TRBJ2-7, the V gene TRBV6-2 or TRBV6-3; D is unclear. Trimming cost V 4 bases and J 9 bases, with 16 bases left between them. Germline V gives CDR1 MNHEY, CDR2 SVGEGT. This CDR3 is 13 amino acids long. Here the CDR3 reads CASSLSTQAGQYF. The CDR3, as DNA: TGTGCCAGCAGTTTATCAACCCAGGCCGGGCAGTACTTC.

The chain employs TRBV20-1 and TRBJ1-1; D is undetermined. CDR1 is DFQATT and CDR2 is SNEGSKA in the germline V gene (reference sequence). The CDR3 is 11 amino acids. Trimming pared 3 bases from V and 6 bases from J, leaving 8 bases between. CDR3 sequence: CSASGVPEAFF. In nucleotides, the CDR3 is TGCAGTGCTAGCGGAGTCCCTGAAGCTTTCTTT.

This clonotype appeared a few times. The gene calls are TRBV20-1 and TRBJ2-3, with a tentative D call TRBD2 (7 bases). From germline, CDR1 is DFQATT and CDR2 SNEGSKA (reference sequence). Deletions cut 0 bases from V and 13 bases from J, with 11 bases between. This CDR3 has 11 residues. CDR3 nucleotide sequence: TGCAGTGCTAGAGATCGGGGGGCAAAGTATTTT. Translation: CSARDRGAKYF.

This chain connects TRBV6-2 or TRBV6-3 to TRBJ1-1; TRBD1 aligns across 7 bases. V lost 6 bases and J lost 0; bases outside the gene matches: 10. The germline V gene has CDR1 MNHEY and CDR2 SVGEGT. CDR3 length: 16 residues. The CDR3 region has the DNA TGTGCCAGCAGGTCGGACTACGGGACAGTGAACACTGAAGCTTTCTTT. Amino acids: CASRSDYGTVNTEAFF.

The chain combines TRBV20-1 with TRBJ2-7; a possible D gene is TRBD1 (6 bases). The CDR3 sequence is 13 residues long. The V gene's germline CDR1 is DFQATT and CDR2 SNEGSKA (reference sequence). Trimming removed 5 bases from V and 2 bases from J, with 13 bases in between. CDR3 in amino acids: CSADAGAAYEQYF. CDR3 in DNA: TGCAGTGCTGACGCAGGGGCCGCCTACGAGCAGTACTTC.

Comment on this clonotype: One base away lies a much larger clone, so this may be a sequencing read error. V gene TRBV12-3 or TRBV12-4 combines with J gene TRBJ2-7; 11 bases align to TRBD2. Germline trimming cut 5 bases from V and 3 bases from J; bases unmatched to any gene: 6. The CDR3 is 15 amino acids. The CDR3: CASSDSGTSGYEQYF. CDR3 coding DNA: TGTGCCAGCAGTGACTCCGGGACTAGCGGCTACGAGCAGTACTTC.

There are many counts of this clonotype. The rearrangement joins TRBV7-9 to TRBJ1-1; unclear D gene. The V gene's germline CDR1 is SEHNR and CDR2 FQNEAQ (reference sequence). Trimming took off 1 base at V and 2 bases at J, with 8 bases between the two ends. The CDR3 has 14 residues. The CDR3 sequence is CASSLEGGNTEAFF. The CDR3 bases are TGTGCCAGCAGCTTAGAGGGAGGAAACACTGAAGCTTTCTTT.

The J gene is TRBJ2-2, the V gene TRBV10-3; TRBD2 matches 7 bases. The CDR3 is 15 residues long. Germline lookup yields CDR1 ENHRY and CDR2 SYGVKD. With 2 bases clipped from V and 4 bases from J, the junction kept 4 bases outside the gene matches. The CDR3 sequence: CAISELTSTTGELFF. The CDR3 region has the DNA TGTGCCATCAGTGAGCTGACTAGCACCACCGGGGAGCTGTTTTTT.

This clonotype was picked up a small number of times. The CDR3 nucleotides read TGTGCCAGCAGCCCACTAGACGTCAATGAGCAGTTCTTC. Its translation: CASSPLDVNEQFF. The chain employs TRBV4-2 and TRBJ2-1, with D tentatively TRBD2 (5 bases). V was pared by 4 bases and J by 6 bases, with 10 bases between. The CDR3 length is 13 residues. Germline values: CDR1 LGHNA, CDR2 YNFKEQ.

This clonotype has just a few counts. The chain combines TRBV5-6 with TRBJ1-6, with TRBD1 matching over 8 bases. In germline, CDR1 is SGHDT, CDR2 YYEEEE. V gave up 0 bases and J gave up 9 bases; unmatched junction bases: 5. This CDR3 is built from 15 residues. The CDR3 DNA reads TGTGCCAGCAGCTTGGGTGGACAGGGCGGTTCACCCCTCCACTTT. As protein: CASSLGGQGGSPLHF.

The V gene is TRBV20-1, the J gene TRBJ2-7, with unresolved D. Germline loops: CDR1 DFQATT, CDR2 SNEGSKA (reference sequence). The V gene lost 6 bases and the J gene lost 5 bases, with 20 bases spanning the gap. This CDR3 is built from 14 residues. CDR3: CSAEVSLTNHEQYF. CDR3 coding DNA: TGCAGTGCCGAGGTCTCCCTGACGAACCACGAGCAGTACTTC.